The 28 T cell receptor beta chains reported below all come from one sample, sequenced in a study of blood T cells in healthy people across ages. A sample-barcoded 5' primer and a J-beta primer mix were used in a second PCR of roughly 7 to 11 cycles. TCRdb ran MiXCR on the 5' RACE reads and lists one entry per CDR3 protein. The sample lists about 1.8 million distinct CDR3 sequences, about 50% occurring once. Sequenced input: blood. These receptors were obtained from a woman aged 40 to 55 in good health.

This chain's CDR3 is CASSYPSTSGGLDEQFF. The CDR3 nucleotides read TGTGCCAGCAGTTACCCCTCGACTAGCGGGGGCTTGGATGAGCAGTTCTTC. The chain combines TRBV6-2 or TRBV6-3 with TRBJ2-1, with 12 bases identical to TRBD2. Germline V gene lookup returns CDR1 MNHEY and CDR2 SVGEGT. After removal of 2 bases from V and 8 bases from J, the junction contained 10 bases not matched to a gene. The CDR3 covers 17 residues.

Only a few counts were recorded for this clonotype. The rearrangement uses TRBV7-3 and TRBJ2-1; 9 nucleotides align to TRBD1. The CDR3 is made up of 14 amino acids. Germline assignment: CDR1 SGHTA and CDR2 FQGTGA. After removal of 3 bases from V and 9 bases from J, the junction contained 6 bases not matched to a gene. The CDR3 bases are TGTGCCAGCAGCTTGGGACAGGGAAGGGGTGAGCAGTTCTTC. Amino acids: CASSLGQGRGEQFF.

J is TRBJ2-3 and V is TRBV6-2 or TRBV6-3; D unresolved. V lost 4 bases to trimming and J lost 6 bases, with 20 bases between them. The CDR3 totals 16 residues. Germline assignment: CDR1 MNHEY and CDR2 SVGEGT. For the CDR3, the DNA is TGTGCCAGCAGTTCCGAATGGACCGATTCTCCGGATACGCAGTATTTT. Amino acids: CASSSEWTDSPDTQYF.

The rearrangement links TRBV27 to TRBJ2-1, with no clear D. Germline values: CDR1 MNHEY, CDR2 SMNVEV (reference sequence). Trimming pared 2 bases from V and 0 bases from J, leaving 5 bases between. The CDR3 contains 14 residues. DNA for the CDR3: TGTGCCAGCAGTTTAGCTTTCTCCTACAATGAGCAGTTCTTC. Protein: CASSLAFSYNEQFF.

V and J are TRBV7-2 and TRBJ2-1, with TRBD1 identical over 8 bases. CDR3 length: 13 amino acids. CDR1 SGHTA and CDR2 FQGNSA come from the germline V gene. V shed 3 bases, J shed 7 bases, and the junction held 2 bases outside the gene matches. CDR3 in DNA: TGTGCCAGCAGCTTCTGGACAGGGAATGAGCAGTTCTTC. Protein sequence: CASSFWTGNEQFF.

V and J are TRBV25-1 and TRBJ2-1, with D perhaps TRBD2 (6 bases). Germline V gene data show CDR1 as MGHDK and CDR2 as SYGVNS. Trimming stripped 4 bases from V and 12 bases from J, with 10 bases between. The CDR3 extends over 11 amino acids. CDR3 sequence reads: CASSGGVGQFF. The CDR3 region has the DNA TGTGCCAGCAGTGGGGGGGTTGGGCAGTTCTTC.

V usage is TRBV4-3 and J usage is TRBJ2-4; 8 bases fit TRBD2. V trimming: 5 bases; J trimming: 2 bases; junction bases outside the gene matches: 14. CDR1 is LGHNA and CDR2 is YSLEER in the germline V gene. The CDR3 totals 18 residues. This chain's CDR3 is CASSFGASSGLSKNIQYF. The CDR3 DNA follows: TGCGCCAGCAGCTTCGGGGCCTCTAGCGGGCTATCCAAAAACATTCAGTACTTC.

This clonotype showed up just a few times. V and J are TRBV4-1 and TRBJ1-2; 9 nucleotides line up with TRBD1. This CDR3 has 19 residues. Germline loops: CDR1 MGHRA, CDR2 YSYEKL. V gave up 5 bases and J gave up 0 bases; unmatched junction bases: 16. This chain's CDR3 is CASSTPRDRADGANYGYTF. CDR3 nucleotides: TGCGCCAGCAGCACGCCCCGGGACAGGGCCGATGGGGCTAACTATGGCTACACCTTC.

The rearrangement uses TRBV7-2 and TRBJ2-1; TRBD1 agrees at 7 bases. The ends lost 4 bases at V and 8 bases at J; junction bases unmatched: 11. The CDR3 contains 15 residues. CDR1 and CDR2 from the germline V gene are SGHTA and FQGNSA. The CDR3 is CASSSWKGALDEQFF. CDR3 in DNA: TGTGCCAGCAGCTCTTGGAAGGGGGCATTGGATGAGCAGTTCTTC. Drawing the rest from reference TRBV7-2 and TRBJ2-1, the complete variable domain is GAGVSQSPSNKVTEKGKDVELRCDPISGHTALYWYRQSLGQGLEFLIYFQGNSAPDKSGLPSDRFSAERTGGSVSTLTIQRTQQEDSAVYLCASSSWKGALDEQFFGPGTRLTVL.

For the CDR3, the DNA is TGCAGTGCTAGCAGCGGGGAACAGGGAAGGGACGAGCAGTACTTC. This encodes CSASSGEQGRDEQYF. This chain connects TRBV20-1 to TRBJ2-7, with D perhaps matching TRBD2 (7 bases). Germline CDR1 is DFQATT and CDR2 is SNEGSKA (reference sequence). V was shortened by 3 bases and J by 5 bases, with 20 bases between the two germline ends. The CDR3 length is 15 residues.

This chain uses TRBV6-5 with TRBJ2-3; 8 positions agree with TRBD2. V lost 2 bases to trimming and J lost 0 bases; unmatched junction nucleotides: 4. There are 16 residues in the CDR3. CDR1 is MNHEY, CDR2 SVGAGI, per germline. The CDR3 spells CASSYPGGASTDTQYF. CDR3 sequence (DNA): TGTGCCAGCAGTTACCCCGGGGGGGCTAGCACAGATACGCAGTATTTT.

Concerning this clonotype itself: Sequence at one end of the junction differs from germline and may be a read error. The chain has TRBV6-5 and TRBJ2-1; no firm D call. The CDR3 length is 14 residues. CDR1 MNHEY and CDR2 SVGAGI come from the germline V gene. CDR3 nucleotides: TGTGCCAGCAGCCCCGGCGTGTCCTACGATGAGCAGTTCTTC. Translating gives CASSPGVSYDEQFF.

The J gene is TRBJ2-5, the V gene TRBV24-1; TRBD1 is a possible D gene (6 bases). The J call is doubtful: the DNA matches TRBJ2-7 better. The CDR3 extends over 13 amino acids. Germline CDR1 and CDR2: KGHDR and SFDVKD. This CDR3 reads CAKNRELYCEQYF. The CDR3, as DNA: TGTGCCAAGAACAGGGAGCTCTATTGCGAGCAGTACTTC.

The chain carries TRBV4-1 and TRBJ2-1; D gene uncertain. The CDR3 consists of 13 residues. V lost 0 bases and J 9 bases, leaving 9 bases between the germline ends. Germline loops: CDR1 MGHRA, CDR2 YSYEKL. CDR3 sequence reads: CASSQESRSEQFF. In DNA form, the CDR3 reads TGCGCCAGCAGCCAAGAATCGCGAAGTGAGCAGTTCTTC.

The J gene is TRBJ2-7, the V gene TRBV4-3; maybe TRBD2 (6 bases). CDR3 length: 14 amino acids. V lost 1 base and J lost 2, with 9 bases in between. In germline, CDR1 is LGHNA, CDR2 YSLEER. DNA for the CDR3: TGCGCCAGCAGCCAAGTGGAGGGAGCCTACGAGCAGTACTTC. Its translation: CASSQVEGAYEQYF.

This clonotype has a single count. CDR3 region: CASSQGTSGGAGYNEQYF. The CDR3 coding sequence is TGTGCCAGCAGCCAAGGGACTAGCGGGGGGGCCGGCTACAATGAGCAGTACTTC. The gene calls are TRBV4-2 and TRBJ2-1; 15 bases fit TRBD2. The assigned J gene may be wrong: the sequence end matches TRBJ2-7 better. This CDR3 comprises 18 residues. CDR1 and CDR2 (germline): LGHNA, YNFKEQ.

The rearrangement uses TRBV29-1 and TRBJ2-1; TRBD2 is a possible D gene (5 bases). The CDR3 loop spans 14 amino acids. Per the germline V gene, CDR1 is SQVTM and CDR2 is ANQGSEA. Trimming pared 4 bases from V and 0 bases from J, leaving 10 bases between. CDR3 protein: CSVVEESSYNEQFF. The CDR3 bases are TGCAGCGTTGTGGAGGAGAGCTCCTACAATGAGCAGTTCTTC.

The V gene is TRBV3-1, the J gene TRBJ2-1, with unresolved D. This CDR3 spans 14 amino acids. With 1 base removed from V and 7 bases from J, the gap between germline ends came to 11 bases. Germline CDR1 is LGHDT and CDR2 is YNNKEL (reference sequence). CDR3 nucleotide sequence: TGTGCCAGCAGCCAAGGGGTAGCTTCGAATGAGCAGTTCTTC. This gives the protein CASSQGVASNEQFF.

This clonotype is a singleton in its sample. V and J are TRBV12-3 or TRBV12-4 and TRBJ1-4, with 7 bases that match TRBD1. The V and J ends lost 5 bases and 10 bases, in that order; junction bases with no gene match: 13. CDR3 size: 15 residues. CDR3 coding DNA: TGTGCCAGCAGTGCACTAGGGACAGTGTCTGGAAAACTGTTTTTT. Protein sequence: CASSALGTVSGKLFF.

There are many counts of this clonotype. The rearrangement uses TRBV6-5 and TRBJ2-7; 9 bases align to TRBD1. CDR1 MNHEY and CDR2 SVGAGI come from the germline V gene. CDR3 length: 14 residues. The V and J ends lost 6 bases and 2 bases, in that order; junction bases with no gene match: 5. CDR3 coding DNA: TGTGCCAGCAGGCTGGGACAGGGCACCTACGAGCAGTACTTC. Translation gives CASRLGQGTYEQYF.

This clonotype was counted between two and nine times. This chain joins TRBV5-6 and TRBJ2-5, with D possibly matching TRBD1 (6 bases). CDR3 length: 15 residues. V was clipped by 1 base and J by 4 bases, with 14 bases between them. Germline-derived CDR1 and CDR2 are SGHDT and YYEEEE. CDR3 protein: CASSLNRVVSETQYF. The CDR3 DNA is TGTGCCAGCAGCTTGAACAGGGTTGTATCAGAGACCCAGTACTTC.

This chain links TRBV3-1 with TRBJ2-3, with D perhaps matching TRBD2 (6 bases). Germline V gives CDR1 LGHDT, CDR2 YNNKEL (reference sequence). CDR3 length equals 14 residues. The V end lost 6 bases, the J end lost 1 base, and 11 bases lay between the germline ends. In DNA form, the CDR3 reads TGTGCCAGCAGGTTTAGCGGTCGCACAGATACGCAGTATTTT. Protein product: CASRFSGRTDTQYF.

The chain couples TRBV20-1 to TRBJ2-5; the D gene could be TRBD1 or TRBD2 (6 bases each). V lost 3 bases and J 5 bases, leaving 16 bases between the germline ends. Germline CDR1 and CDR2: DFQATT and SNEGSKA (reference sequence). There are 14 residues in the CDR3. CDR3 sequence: CSASPRGRRETQYF. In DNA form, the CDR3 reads TGCAGTGCTAGTCCCCGGGGGCGTCGGGAGACCCAGTACTTC.

Here the CDR3 reads CATRSGTGGRGYTF. In nucleotides, the CDR3 is TGTGCCACCAGATCCGGGACAGGGGGCCGAGGCTACACCTTC. This sequence joins TRBV15 and TRBJ1-2; 12 bases line up with TRBD1. Looked up from germline, CDR1 is LNHNV and CDR2 is YYDKDF (reference sequence). With 6 bases clipped from V and 8 bases from J, the junction kept 7 bases outside the gene matches. The CDR3 runs 14 residues.

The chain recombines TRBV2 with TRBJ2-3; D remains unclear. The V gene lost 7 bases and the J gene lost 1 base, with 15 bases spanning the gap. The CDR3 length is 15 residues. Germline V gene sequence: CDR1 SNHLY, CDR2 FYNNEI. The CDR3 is CASTPRGIGTDTQYF. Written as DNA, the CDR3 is TGTGCCAGCACCCCACGTGGAATTGGCACAGATACGCAGTATTTT.

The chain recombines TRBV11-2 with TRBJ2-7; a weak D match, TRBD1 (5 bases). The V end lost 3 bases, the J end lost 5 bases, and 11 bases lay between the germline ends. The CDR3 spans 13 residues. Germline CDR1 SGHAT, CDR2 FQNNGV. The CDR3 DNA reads TGTGCCAGCAGCTTTTTTGCAGGGAACGAGCAGTACTTC. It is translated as CASSFFAGNEQYF.

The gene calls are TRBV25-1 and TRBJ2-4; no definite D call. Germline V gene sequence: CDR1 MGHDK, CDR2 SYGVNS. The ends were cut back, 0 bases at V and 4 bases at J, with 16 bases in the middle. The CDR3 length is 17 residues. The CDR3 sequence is CASSEYAMDGAKNIQYF. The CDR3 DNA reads TGTGCCAGCAGTGAATATGCGATGGACGGAGCAAAAAACATTCAGTACTTC.

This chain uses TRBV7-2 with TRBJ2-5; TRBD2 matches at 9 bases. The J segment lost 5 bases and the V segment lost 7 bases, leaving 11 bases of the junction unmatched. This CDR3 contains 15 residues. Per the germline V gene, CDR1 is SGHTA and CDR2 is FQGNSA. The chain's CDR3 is CASTYGGGAGETQYF. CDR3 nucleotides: TGTGCCAGCACCTATGGCGGGGGGGCGGGGGAGACCCAGTACTTC. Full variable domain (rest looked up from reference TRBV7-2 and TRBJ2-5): GAGVSQSPSNKVTEKGKDVELRCDPISGHTALYWYRQSLGQGLEFLIYFQGNSAPDKSGLPSDRFSAERTGGSVSTLTIQRTQQEDSAVYLCASTYGGGAGETQYFGPGTRLLVL.